A single sample gave rise to the 25 T cell receptor beta chains below, sequenced in a study of beta chain features in type 1 diabetes. Findings of the study overall: Across all four CD4+ subsets, people with type 1 diabetes showed modestly shorter TCRB CDR3s.

Antigens for these TCRs are unknown. As every portion of the isolated RNA was reverse transcribed, the sequencing read expressed TCRB transcripts. This table comes from immunoSEQ multiplex PCR, and its TCRdb copy is limited to in-frame clones, with some not included. Found here are about 710,000 clones, over 11% of them singletons; the top ten hold approximately 0.039%. Sequencing was carried out using naive CD4+ T cells from blood. The receptors originated from a man between 18 and 29 years old with type 1 diabetes.

This clone was picked up a small number of times. The J gene is TRBJ2-5, the V gene TRBV18, with a tentative D call TRBD1 (6 bases). V lost 4 bases and J lost 1, with 7 bases in between. Germline V gene sequence: CDR1 KGHSH, CDR2 LQKENI. CDR3 length: 13 residues. The CDR3 nucleotides are TGTGCCAGCTCACGAGGGGGCCAAGAGACCCAGTACTTC. Its protein is CASSRGGQETQYF.

This clone was recorded a few times. The J gene is TRBJ2-1, the V gene TRBV5-6; D may correspond to TRBD1 or TRBD2 (5 bases each). The germline CDR1 and CDR2 sequences are SGHDT and YYEEEE. V was trimmed by 1 base and J by 8 bases, leaving 13 bases between them. CDR3 length: 14 amino acids. The CDR3 protein is CASSLLGAEDEQFF. CDR3 DNA sequence: TGTGCCAGCAGCTTGTTAGGGGCGGAGGATGAGCAGTTCTTC.

This clone showed up just a few times. The V gene is TRBV28, the J gene TRBJ2-7, with D tentatively TRBD2 (5 bases). The CDR3 extends over 15 amino acids. The V gene lost 2 bases and the J gene lost 0 bases, with 11 bases spanning the gap. Per germline, CDR1 MDHEN and CDR2 SYDVKM. As DNA, the CDR3 is TGTGCCAGCAGTTTAGTAGCGACCAGCTCCTACGAGCAGTACTTC. It translates to CASSLVATSSYEQYF.

The chain recombines TRBV5-1 with TRBJ2-7; tentative D call: TRBD1 (5 bases). The length of the CDR3 is 14 residues. Germline CDR1 SGHRS, CDR2 YFSETQ. V gave up 5 bases and J gave up 0 bases, with 12 bases separating them. CDR3 nucleotide sequence: TGCGCCAGCAGAGGTCAGGGCTACTCCTACGAGCAGTACTTC. This codes for CASRGQGYSYEQYF.

This clone was seen a handful of times. The V gene is TRBV30, the J gene TRBJ2-7; possibly TRBD1 or TRBD2 for D (5 bases each). The CDR3 totals 13 residues. The V gene's germline CDR1 is GTSNPN and CDR2 SVGIG (reference sequence). V dropped 1 base and J dropped 5 bases, with 12 bases sitting between them. The CDR3 region has the DNA TGTGCCTGGAGTGCCGGGACGACCAACGAGCAGTACTTC. It is translated as CAWSAGTTNEQYF. Using reference TRBV30 and TRBJ2-7 for the parts outside the CDR3, the full variable domain is SQTIHQWPATLVQPVGSPLSLECTVEGTSNPNLYWYRQAAGRGLQLLFYSVGIGQISSEVPQNLSASRPQDRQFILSSKKLLLSDSGFYLCAWSAGTTNEQYFGPGTRLTVT.

The chain uses TRBV6-5 and TRBJ2-2; D not certain. Germline values: CDR1 MNHEY, CDR2 SVGAGI. This CDR3 comprises 14 residues. The V end lost 7 bases, the J end lost 3 bases, and 12 bases lay between the germline ends. CDR3 nucleotide sequence: TGTGCCAGCAAGCTGGACCACTACACCGGGGAGCTGTTTTTT. Its protein is CASKLDHYTGELFF.

This clone turned up a few times. Written as DNA, the CDR3 is TGTGCCAGCTTCCTCGCTTCCGCAGGGGGACCCGTGGGAGATACGCAGTATTTT. Its translation: CASFLASAGGPVGDTQYF. The gene calls are TRBV28 and TRBJ2-3; 7 nucleotides agree with TRBD1. Germline V lookup: CDR1 MDHEN, CDR2 SYDVKM. V lost 8 bases to trimming and J lost 5 bases; unmatched junction nucleotides: 22. The CDR3 loop spans 18 amino acids.

This clone was seen only a few times. The rearrangement links TRBV29-1 to TRBJ1-2; 10 bases are a match to TRBD1. The trim removed 4 bases at V and 0 bases at J, leaving 14 bases unmatched. The CDR3 has 18 residues. Germline CDR1 SQVTM, CDR2 ANQGSEA. The CDR3 protein is CSVAGTGASTLPNYGYTF. In DNA, the CDR3 is TGCAGCGTTGCCGGGACAGGGGCCTCCACCCTACCTAACTATGGCTACACCTTC.

This clone was observed a handful of times. The chain uses TRBV11-2 and TRBJ1-1; possible D gene TRBD1, 5 bases. Germline CDR1 SGHAT, CDR2 FQNNGV. The CDR3 totals 15 residues. V was clipped by 5 bases and J by 1 base, with 14 bases between them. The CDR3 sequence: CASSADGRGNTEAFF. The CDR3 bases are TGTGCCAGCAGCGCCGATGGGAGGGGGAACACTGAAGCTTTCTTT. The complete variable domain, with remaining parts taken from reference TRBV11-2 and TRBJ1-1, reads EAGVAQSPRYKIIEKRQSVAFWCNPISGHATLYWYQQILGQGPKLLIQFQNNGVVDDSQLPKDRFSAERLKGVDSTLKIQPAKLEDSAVYLCASSADGRGNTEAFFGQGTRLTVV.

The rearrangement links TRBV7-3 to TRBJ2-3, with unresolved D. Trimming stripped 0 bases from V and 2 bases from J, with 6 bases between. From germline, CDR1 is SGHTA and CDR2 FQGTGA. This CDR3 has 14 amino acids. The CDR3 loop is CASSLTPATDTQYF. For the CDR3, the DNA is TGTGCCAGCAGCTTAACTCCAGCCACAGATACGCAGTATTTT.

This clone has more than one count but fewer than ten. The J gene is TRBJ2-3, the V gene TRBV18; a weak D match, TRBD2 (5 bases). The CDR3 covers 17 residues. Per germline, CDR1 KGHSH and CDR2 LQKENI. Trimming removed 1 base at V and 6 bases at J, with 20 bases between. The CDR3 DNA is TGTGCCAGCTCACCACTCATGGCAGAAGGAGGCCCGGATACGCAGTATTTT. Protein: CASSPLMAEGGPDTQYF.

The rearrangement links TRBV2 to TRBJ1-4; D gene ambiguous. CDR1 and CDR2 (germline): SNHLY, FYNNEI. Trimming removed 3 bases from V and 3 bases from J, with 8 bases in between. The CDR3 consists of 14 residues. The CDR3: CASSDSIPNEKLFF. The DNA for the CDR3 is TGTGCCAGCAGTGACAGTATACCTAATGAAAAACTGTTTTTT.

A remark on this clone: This same CDR3 is encoded by further DNA sequences in the sample. The chain has TRBV30 and TRBJ2-7, with D uncertain. Trimming left V 0 bases short and J 3 bases short, with 6 bases between. The CDR3 has 12 amino acids. In germline, CDR1 is GTSNPN, CDR2 SVGIG (reference sequence). CDR3 in amino acids: CAWSVVLYEQYF. The CDR3 DNA follows: TGTGCCTGGAGTGTCGTCCTCTACGAGCAGTACTTC. Variable domain in full (rest from reference TRBV30 and TRBJ2-7): SQTIHQWPATLVQPVGSPLSLECTVEGTSNPNLYWYRQAAGRGLQLLFYSVGIGQISSEVPQNLSASRPQDRQFILSSKKLLLSDSGFYLCAWSVVLYEQYFGPGTRLTVT.

The chain employs TRBV7-8 and TRBJ1-3, with D hard to call. V shed 2 bases and J shed 0 bases, with 11 bases lying between them. In germline, CDR1 is SGHVS, CDR2 FQNEAQ. CDR3 length: 16 amino acids. CDR3 bases: TGTGCCAGCAGCTTAAACGGACGGGCCTCTGGAAACACCATATATTTT. Encoded protein: CASSLNGRASGNTIYF.

The CDR3 loop reads CASSEWGVSEQYF. The CDR3 DNA sequence: TGTGCCAGCAGTGAATGGGGGGTATCCGAGCAGTACTTC. The chain has TRBV25-1 and TRBJ2-7; possibly TRBD2 for D (6 bases). The length of the CDR3 is 13 residues. Per germline, CDR1 MGHDK and CDR2 SYGVNS. V gave up 1 base and J gave up 6 bases, with 10 bases separating them.

This clone was observed a handful of times. The CDR3 protein is CSVLRLAGGSEQFF. CDR3 nucleotides: TGCAGCGTCCTTAGACTAGCGGGTGGGTCTGAGCAGTTCTTC. V and J are TRBV29-1 and TRBJ2-1; 10 nucleotides match TRBD2. V lost 6 bases, J lost 9 bases, and 11 bases stayed unmatched. Germline-derived CDR1 and CDR2 are SQVTM and ANQGSEA. The CDR3 is made up of 14 amino acids.

The rearrangement uses TRBV7-3 and TRBJ2-5; 7 bases agree with TRBD2. CDR1 is SGHTA and CDR2 is FQGTGA in the germline V gene. There are 15 residues in the CDR3. The ends lost 2 bases at V and 5 bases at J; junction bases unmatched: 8. The CDR3 spells CASSLGGRASETQYF. DNA for the CDR3: TGTGCCAGCAGCTTAGGAGGGAGGGCCTCGGAGACCCAGTACTTC.

This clone was detected only a few times. The rearrangement uses TRBV10-3 and TRBJ2-3; possibly TRBD1 for D (6 bases). The CDR3 totals 13 residues. CDR1 and CDR2 (germline): ENHRY, SYGVKD. The V and J ends lost 4 bases and 2 bases respectively, with 7 bases between them. DNA of the CDR3: TGTGCCATCAGTGGGGGACACACAGATACGCAGTATTTT. Amino acid sequence: CAISGGHTDTQYF.

This clone was observed a few times. CDR3 nucleotides: TGTGCCAGCAGCTTGCGGGGTGTAGATACGCAGTATTTT. Translated: CASSLRGVDTQYF. The chain has TRBV5-6 and TRBJ2-3; weak D call: TRBD2 (5 bases). The CDR3 sequence is 13 residues long. Germline V gene sequence: CDR1 SGHDT, CDR2 YYEEEE. Trimming cost V 1 base and J 5 bases, with 8 bases left between them.

The J gene is TRBJ1-2, the V gene TRBV14; no definite D call. The CDR3 totals 17 residues. CDR1 SGHDN and CDR2 FVKESK come from the germline V gene. Trimming took 5 bases from V and 4 from J, leaving 23 bases between them. CDR3 amino acids: CASSSTGRTGILYGYTF. DNA for the CDR3: TGTGCCAGCAGCTCTACCGGCCGAACGGGGATTCTCTATGGCTACACCTTC.

This chain links TRBV11-1 with TRBJ1-1, with a possible D match to TRBD1 (5 bases). Trimming left V 5 bases short and J 5 bases short, with 15 bases between. Per germline, CDR1 SGHAT and CDR2 FQDESV (reference sequence). The CDR3 is 14 residues long. The CDR3 reads CASSPYLTDTEAFF. CDR3 DNA: TGTGCCAGCAGCCCTTACCTGACAGATACTGAAGCTTTCTTT.

V usage is TRBV6-6 and J usage is TRBJ2-7; D unclear. The germline V gene has CDR1 MNHNY and CDR2 SVGAGI (reference sequence). V lost 5 bases and J lost 6, with 11 bases in between. The CDR3 covers 12 residues. The CDR3 nucleotides are TGTGCCAGCAGTCCACCCGCTAGCGAGCAGTACTTC. Translated: CASSPPASEQYF.

The chain employs TRBV5-4 and TRBJ2-5; D may correspond to TRBD1 or TRBD2 (5 bases each). Deletions cut 4 bases from V and 4 bases from J, with 17 bases between. The CDR3 has 15 residues. Germline lookup yields CDR1 SGHNT and CDR2 YYREEE (reference sequence). In nucleotides, the CDR3 is TGTGCCAGCAGCAATGGTGGGGCAGGAGGAGAGACCCAGTACTTC. It yields the protein CASSNGGAGGETQYF. The variable domain in full, completed from reference TRBV5-4 and TRBJ2-5, reads ETGVTQSPTHLIKTRGQQVTLRCSSQSGHNTVSWYQQALGQGPQFIFQYYREEENGRGNFPPRFSGLQFPNYSSELNVNALELDDSALYLCASSNGGAGGETQYFGPGTRLLVL.

The CDR3 here is CSAAPGLYNNEQFF. CDR3 in DNA: TGCAGCGCCGCCCCGGGACTGTACAACAATGAGCAGTTCTTC. V and J are TRBV29-1 and TRBJ2-1, with D possibly matching TRBD2 (6 bases). The CDR3 contains 14 residues. Germline V gene lookup returns CDR1 SQVTM and CDR2 ANQGSEA. V gave up 7 bases and J gave up 5 bases, with 18 bases separating them.

J is TRBJ1-2 and V is TRBV4-3; TRBD1 matches 9 bases. Losses at the gene ends were 3 bases for V and 2 bases for J; bases not matched to a gene: 4. Germline-derived CDR1 and CDR2 are LGHNA and YSLEER. The CDR3 extends over 15 amino acids. CDR3 protein: CASSQTTGGNYGYTF. CDR3 DNA sequence: TGCGCCAGCAGCCAGACGACAGGGGGAAACTATGGCTACACCTTC.